This T cell receptor beta chain was recorded in a study of CD8 T cells in Susac syndrome (dated 2019 in TCRdb). Context from the whole study: The study used repertoire sequencing to test whether antigen drove CD8+ T cell activation and differentiation in Susac syndrome.

Results the study describes overall, beyond this receptor: The number of individuals in the TCR sequencing and HLA analysis was recognized as being relatively small.

From cysteine to phenylalanine, the CDR3 is 16 amino acids long. CDR3 DNA only is kept here, 48 bases in frame from base 1. The junction shows trimming of 3 bases on V and 2 bases on J, and the gene matches do not reach 2 bases of it. CDR1 is given as LNHDA and CDR2 as SQIVND, both from the germline V gene (reference sequence). RNA was extracted with the RNeasy kit and roughly 0.5 to 1 ug was reverse transcribed using random hexamers. The immunoSEQ multiplex PCR assay, covering 54 Vbeta and 13 Jbeta segments, was used to amplify TCR beta CDR3 regions. Bias from PCR amplification was corrected by using a synthetic template baseline for primer optimization and for computational correction. Per the source publication's procedure: Reads were annotated to V, D and J genes per IMGT and analyzed with immunoSEQ Analyzer, keeping only productive sequences. To calculate clonality, Shannon entropy was normalized by log2 of the number of productive unique sequences and then subtracted from one. For each patient and control, public and private clones were evaluated among the 100 most prevalent clones. Susac-specific clones were defined as absent from healthy and MS cohorts, some 1,000 published viral clones and other ImmuneACCESS disease sequences. TCRdb redid the processing of the public reads, applying fastp at Q25 and MiXCR, and retained in-frame beta chains. Entries are consolidated by CDR3 protein sequence, retaining the most common genes and DNA. It is TCRdb's table, rather than the study itself, that gives the V and J calls and clone size. For this sample the table gives more than 200,000 distinct CDR3 sequences, of which around 93% were detected only once. Together, the top ten hold about 0.071% of the sample.

High-throughput TCR beta sequencing profiled peripheral blood CD8+ and CD4+ T cells from healthy donors, Susac syndrome patients and multiple sclerosis patients. Treatment-naive patients with stable or active relapsing-remitting disease fulfilling revised McDonald criteria were used as multiple sclerosis controls. Bulk CD8+ and CD4+ T cells were purified by magnetic negative isolation, whereas CD8+ TEMRA cells were enriched by FACS. Blood was collected in EDTA tubes and processed within 24 hours, with PBMCs isolated through density gradient centrifugation. PBMCs intended for TCR sequencing were cryopreserved in liquid nitrogen and were subsequently thawed in a 37 degrees C water bath. A purity of at least 90% was achieved for sorted or isolated CD4+, CD8+ and CD8+ TEMRA cells. A remark on this clonotype: Its recognized antigen is unknown. No much larger clonotype is one base removed from it; base qualities were not supplied.

The sequencing sample was made of CD4+ T cells from PBMCs. This clonotype was obtained from a human donor with multiple sclerosis. The rearranged segments are TRBV19 and TRBJ2-1; TRBD2 fits 12 bases in the junction. The nucleotides read TGTGCCAGTAGTATGCTAGCGGGAGGGGCCTACAATGAGCAGTTCTTC. It specifies CASSMLAGGAYNEQFF.